The 31 T cell receptor beta chains presented below share a single source sample, sequenced in a study of blood T cell repertoires in COVID-19. Some clones are missing from TCRdb's copy, which holds only in-frame ones; the method was immunoSEQ multiplex PCR. The repertoire consists of over 200,000 clones, with about 83% occurring once and the leading ten covering about 8.1%. The sequenced sample was peripheral blood. The receptor source for this set is a woman in her 50s with acute or convalescent COVID-19.

V is TRBV6-6 and J is TRBJ2-1; TRBD1 matches at 7 bases. CDR1 and CDR2 (germline): MNHNY, SVGAGI (reference sequence). This CDR3 is built from 14 residues. With V trimmed by 6 bases and J by 7 bases, 9 bases remained unmatched. The CDR3 sequence: CASSPLTGANEQFF. The CDR3 nucleotides are TGTGCCAGCAGCCCCCTCACAGGGGCAAATGAGCAGTTCTTC.

This clone was detected a few times. The genes are TRBV5-1 and TRBJ2-3; 7 nucleotides agree with TRBD1. V was clipped by 4 bases and J by 5 bases; unmatched bases: 7. The CDR3 length is 14 residues. Germline V gene lookup returns CDR1 SGHRS and CDR2 YFSETQ. CDR3 coding DNA: TGCGCCAGCAGCCCCGACAGGGAAGGAGATACGCAGTATTTT. It encodes CASSPDREGDTQYF.

The chain has TRBV10-3 and TRBJ2-7; TRBD1 is a possible D gene (6 bases). Trimming removed 5 bases at V and 3 bases at J, with 8 bases between. Per germline, CDR1 ENHRY and CDR2 SYGVKD. The CDR3 is 12 residues long. DNA of the CDR3: TGTGCCATCAGTAAGGACAGCTACGAGCAGTACTTC. This sequence encodes CAISKDSYEQYF.

The chain uses TRBV28 and TRBJ2-3, with 11 bases aligning to TRBD2. Losses at the gene ends were 5 bases for V and 4 bases for J; bases not matched to a gene: 8. Germline-derived CDR1 and CDR2 are MDHEN and SYDVKM. There are 16 residues in the CDR3. As DNA, the CDR3 is TGTGCCAGCAGTCCTGGACTAGCGGGCGATCCAGATACGCAGTATTTT. Amino acids: CASSPGLAGDPDTQYF.

The chain joins TRBV28 to TRBJ1-1, with unresolved D. Germline assignment: CDR1 MDHEN and CDR2 SYDVKM. This CDR3 is built from 14 residues. V shed 9 bases and J shed 0 bases, with 14 bases lying between them. The CDR3 DNA is TGTGCCAGTCTCACGGGGATAATGAACACTGAAGCTTTCTTT. It codes for CASLTGIMNTEAFF. Looking up the rest from reference TRBV28 and TRBJ1-1 gives the full variable domain: DVKVTQSSRYLVKRTGEKVFLECVQDMDHENMFWYRQDPGLGLRLIYFSYDVKMKEKGDIPEGYSVSREKKERFSLILESASTNQTSMYLCASLTGIMNTEAFFGQGTRLTVV.

CDR3 nucleotide sequence: TGTGCCAGCAGCTTGTTCGAGGGAAAACTGTTTTTT. Its protein is CASSLFEGKLFF. The chain links TRBV11-2 to TRBJ1-4; D remains unclear. V gave up 3 bases and J gave up 10 bases, with 9 bases separating them. Looked up from germline, CDR1 is SGHAT and CDR2 is FQNNGV. This CDR3 is 12 amino acids long.

J is TRBJ1-3 and V is TRBV10-3, with 7 positions matching TRBD1. The CDR3 contains 16 residues. Germline CDR1 reads ENHRY; CDR2 reads SYGVKD. V shed 4 bases and J 0 bases; nucleotides not matched to a gene: 6. In DNA, the CDR3 is TGTGCCATCAGTGGGGTACAGGGGCCCTCTGGAAACACCATATATTTT. Its protein is CAISGVQGPSGNTIYF.

The chain uses TRBV15 and TRBJ1-5; perhaps TRBD1 as D (5 bases). V was trimmed by 5 bases and J by 0 bases, leaving 11 bases between them. CDR1 and CDR2 from the germline V gene are LNHNV and YYDKDF (reference sequence). The CDR3 consists of 15 residues. CDR3 sequence reads: CATSPGEYSNQPQHF. The CDR3 nucleotides are TGTGCCACCAGCCCGGGGGAGTATAGCAATCAGCCCCAGCATTTT.

The chain recombines TRBV5-8 with TRBJ1-4; D uncertain. From germline, CDR1 is SGHTS and CDR2 YDEGEE. CDR3 length: 15 amino acids. Trimming cost V 1 base and J 3 bases, with 10 bases left between them. CDR3: CASSLLGAANEKLFF. CDR3 DNA: TGTGCCAGCAGCTTGCTCGGCGCGGCTAATGAAAAACTGTTTTTT.

This chain links TRBV2 with TRBJ2-3; the match to TRBD2 covers 10 bases. Germline values: CDR1 SNHLY, CDR2 FYNNEI. The J segment lost 11 bases and the V segment lost 7 bases, leaving 12 bases of the junction unmatched. This CDR3 spans 14 amino acids. The CDR3 bases are TGTGCCAGCACCTACTCAGCGGGAGGGCTTAGGCAGTATTTT. Translation gives CASTYSAGGLRQYF. Using reference TRBV2 and TRBJ2-3 for the parts outside the CDR3, the full variable domain is EPEVTQTPSHQVTQMGQEVILRCVPISNHLYFYWYRQILGQKVEFLVSFYNNEISEKSEIFDDQFSVERPDGSNFTLKIRSTKLEDSAMYFCASTYSAGGLRQYFGPGTRLTVL.

The chain employs TRBV9 and TRBJ1-1; the D is unclear. The germline V gene encodes CDR1 SGDLS and CDR2 YYNGEE. Trimming left V 4 bases short and J 1 base short, with 5 bases between. The CDR3 runs 12 residues. The CDR3 DNA sequence: TGTGCCAGCAGCAAGCGGAACACTGAAGCTTTCTTT. This codes for CASSKRNTEAFF.

With regard to this clone: Other DNA sequences in the same sample also yield this CDR3. The chain employs TRBV5-6 and TRBJ2-7; D may be TRBD2 (7 bases). The germline V and J ends were trimmed by 5 bases and 1 base, with 16 bases remaining between them. Germline loops: CDR1 SGHDT, CDR2 YYEEEE. The CDR3 consists of 15 residues. CDR3 nucleotide sequence: TGTGCCAGCAGTCTTGGGGGGGCGGCGTCCTACGAGCAGTACTTC. Its translation: CASSLGGAASYEQYF.

CDR3 amino acids: CASSQVGSGSTDTQYF. DNA for the CDR3: TGTGCCAGCAGCCAAGTCGGTAGCGGATCAACAGATACGCAGTATTTT. The V and J genes are TRBV4-2 and TRBJ2-3, with D possibly being TRBD2 (6 bases). V lost 1 base and J lost 3, with 14 bases in between. This CDR3 has 16 amino acids. CDR1 is LGHNA and CDR2 is YNFKEQ in the germline V gene.

A single count supports this clone. The J gene is TRBJ1-3, the V gene TRBV18; D may be TRBD1 (6 bases). Germline V gives CDR1 KGHSH, CDR2 LQKENI. There are 15 residues in the CDR3. The germline V and J ends were trimmed by 1 base and 4 bases, with 11 bases remaining between them. The CDR3 loop is CASSPRQGSGNTIYF. DNA of the CDR3: TGTGCCAGCTCACCACGGCAGGGGTCCGGAAACACCATATATTTT.

The rearrangement uses TRBV19 and TRBJ2-1; 7 bases map to TRBD1. The CDR3 totals 16 residues. Germline V lookup: CDR1 LNHDA, CDR2 SQIVND (reference sequence). The ends lost 2 bases at V and 2 bases at J; junction bases unmatched: 6. The CDR3 sequence is CASSIPGQDPYNEQFF. CDR3 DNA: TGTGCCAGTAGTATACCCGGACAGGACCCCTACAATGAGCAGTTCTTC.

The V gene is TRBV6-5, the J gene TRBJ2-3, with D hard to call. The CDR3 sequence is 15 residues long. The germline V gene encodes CDR1 MNHEY and CDR2 SVGAGI. The V end lost 7 bases, the J end lost 0 bases, and 14 bases lay between the germline ends. The CDR3 protein is CASTRLLTSTDTQYF. The CDR3 DNA sequence: TGTGCCAGCACCAGACTTCTTACTAGCACAGATACGCAGTATTTT.

The rearrangement joins TRBV19 to TRBJ2-5; unclear D gene. Deletions cut 4 bases from V and 0 bases from J, with 15 bases between. CDR1 is LNHDA and CDR2 is SQIVND in the germline V gene (reference sequence). This CDR3 is 16 amino acids long. CDR3 amino acids: CASSNPHVADQETQYF. CDR3 DNA: TGTGCCAGTAGTAACCCCCATGTGGCGGACCAAGAGACCCAGTACTTC.

The rearrangement links TRBV5-1 to TRBJ1-1; 10 bases are shared with TRBD1. The CDR3 loop spans 16 amino acids. The V gene end was trimmed by 0 bases and the J gene end by 5 bases; junction bases not matched to a gene: 7. Germline CDR1 reads SGHRS; CDR2 reads YFSETQ. The CDR3 nucleotides are TGCGCCAGCAGCTTGGAGGGGACAGGGGCATCTACTGAAGCTTTCTTT. Amino acids: CASSLEGTGASTEAFF.

This clone was seen only a few times. This chain joins TRBV7-2 and TRBJ2-7; D ambiguous. V gave up 1 base and J gave up 0 bases, with 13 bases separating them. CDR1 SGHTA and CDR2 FQGNSA come from the germline V gene. This CDR3 region has 16 residues. The CDR3 bases are TGTGCCAGCAGCTTAGAGAGGATGCCTAGCTCCTACGAGCAGTACTTC. Protein: CASSLERMPSSYEQYF.

This clone showed up just once. V is TRBV27 and J is TRBJ1-2, with 9 positions matching TRBD1. The CDR3 totals 14 residues. Trimming removed 5 bases from V and 4 bases from J; junction bases left unmatched: 5. CDR1 is MNHEY and CDR2 is SMNVEV in the germline V gene (reference sequence). The CDR3 region has the DNA TGTGCCAGCAGTCTGGACAGGGGTATCTATGGCTACACCTTC. Protein product: CASSLDRGIYGYTF.

This sequence joins TRBV11-3 and TRBJ1-2; weak D call: TRBD1 (6 bases). Germline V gene lookup returns CDR1 SGHNT and CDR2 YENEEA. The CDR3 contains 13 residues. V lost 5 bases and J lost 4, with 11 bases in between. The CDR3 region is CASSLQGSYGYTF. The CDR3 DNA is TGTGCCAGCAGCCTCCAGGGGTCCTATGGCTACACCTTC.

This chain connects TRBV2 to TRBJ2-3, with 8 bases fitting TRBD2. CDR3 size: 16 residues. Trimming at V came to 3 bases and at J to 6 bases, leaving 11 bases not matched to a gene. Per germline, CDR1 SNHLY and CDR2 FYNNEI. CDR3 region: CASSDLETGGADTQYF. The CDR3 DNA is TGTGCCAGCAGTGATCTGGAGACGGGAGGGGCGGATACGCAGTATTTT.

This chain connects TRBV13 to TRBJ1-2, with D perhaps matching TRBD1 (6 bases). Trimming pared 1 base from V and 5 bases from J, leaving 17 bases between. Germline V gene data show CDR1 as PRHDT and CDR2 as FYEKMQ (reference sequence). The CDR3 consists of 16 residues. The CDR3 loop reads CASSLEGGDTSYGYTF. The DNA of the CDR3 is TGTGCCAGCAGCTTAGAGGGGGGGGACACATCTTATGGCTACACCTTC.

CDR3 nucleotide sequence: TGTGCCAGCAGCTTAGCAGGCCTAGCGGGAGTAGAGACCCAGTACTTC. It is translated as CASSLAGLAGVETQYF. The chain links TRBV7-2 to TRBJ2-5, with 10 bases identical to TRBD2. Germline trimming cut 0 bases from V and 4 bases from J; bases unmatched to any gene: 5. Looked up from germline, CDR1 is SGHTA and CDR2 is FQGNSA. The length of the CDR3 is 16 residues.

The chain links TRBV6-1 to TRBJ1-5, with 8 nucleotides matching TRBD1. The V and J ends lost 4 bases and 0 bases, in that order; junction bases with no gene match: 8. The CDR3 covers 17 residues. The germline CDR1 and CDR2 sequences are MNHNS and SASEGT. CDR3 sequence: CASSGTGRSGSNQPQHF. DNA for the CDR3: TGTGCCAGCAGTGGGACAGGGAGAAGTGGTAGCAATCAGCCCCAGCATTTT.

The V call is TRBV5-1, the J call TRBJ2-5; TRBD1 matches 12 bases. The germline CDR1 and CDR2 sequences are SGHRS and YFSETQ. The CDR3 length is 15 residues. The junction had 5 bases not matched to a gene; V was cut back by 3 bases and J by 5 bases. The DNA for the CDR3 is TGCGCCAGCAGCTCCGGGACAGGGGGCTCGGAGACCCAGTACTTC. It translates to CASSSGTGGSETQYF.

The CDR3 coding sequence is TGTGCCTGGACTGATAGCGGAGAGAATGAGCAGTTCTTC. Protein sequence: CAWTDSGENEQFF. This sequence joins TRBV30 and TRBJ2-1; maybe TRBD2 (6 bases). The germline gives CDR1 GTSNPN, CDR2 SVGIG (reference sequence). V was trimmed by 4 bases and J by 7 bases, leaving 14 bases between them. The CDR3 spans 13 residues.

The chain is built from TRBV29-1 and TRBJ2-1; D call uncertain. The V gene lost 6 bases and the J gene lost 0 bases, with 12 bases spanning the gap. This CDR3 comprises 14 residues. Per the germline V gene, CDR1 is SQVTM and CDR2 is ANQGSEA. The CDR3 DNA is TGCAGCGTCGAGAGTCACCACTCCTACAATGAGCAGTTCTTC. Translating it yields CSVESHHSYNEQFF.

In its sample, this clone was seen a few times. The chain employs TRBV5-6 and TRBJ2-7; D may be TRBD1 (5 bases). The germline V gene encodes CDR1 SGHDT and CDR2 YYEEEE. Trimming removed 2 bases at V and 0 bases at J, with 12 bases between. The CDR3 loop spans 15 amino acids. DNA of the CDR3: TGTGCCAGCAGCTTTAGGGGCCTCAGCTCCTACGAGCAGTACTTC. This sequence encodes CASSFRGLSSYEQYF. The whole variable domain, remainder taken from reference TRBV5-6 and TRBJ2-7, is DAGVTQSPTHLIKTRGQQVTLRCSPKSGHDTVSWYQQALGQGPQFIFQYYEEEERQRGNFPDRFSGHQFPNYSSELNVNALLLGDSALYLCASSFRGLSSYEQYFGPGTRLTVT.

This chain joins TRBV7-3 and TRBJ2-1; the D gene is possibly TRBD2 (6 bases). This CDR3 has 14 residues. The germline CDR1 and CDR2 sequences are SGHTA and FQGTGA. V was trimmed by 5 bases and J by 8 bases, leaving 16 bases between them. The CDR3 region is CASSRGAGSYEQFF. The CDR3 DNA is TGTGCCAGCAGCCGAGGAGCCGGGAGCTATGAGCAGTTCTTC.

The chain's CDR3 is CASSYGRRAHNEQFF. CDR3 bases: TGTGCCAGCAGTTACGGTAGAAGAGCTCACAATGAGCAGTTCTTC. This chain uses TRBV6-2 or TRBV6-3 with TRBJ2-1; no definite D call. Germline lookup yields CDR1 MNHEY and CDR2 SVGEGT. This CDR3 has 15 amino acids. V shed 2 bases and J shed 5 bases, with 13 bases lying between them.